This T cell receptor beta chain was observed in a study of T cells in localized non-small cell lung cancer. Clones were read by immunoSEQ multiplex PCR, and TCRdb kept only the in-frame ones, dropping some. The table has 45,000 or so clones, 85% to 90% seen once. Points from the study as a whole: Heterogeneity is still possible, as just one tumor region was sequenced. Higher adjacent-lung clonality was associated with shorter survival. In adjacent lung, a median roughly 58 of the top 100 tumor clones were found.

The CDR3 has 15 amino acids. Germline-derived CDR1 and CDR2 are MNHNS and SASEGT. V lost 5 bases and J 6 bases, leaving 14 bases between the germline ends. This clone showed up just once. What it recognizes is unknown. This TCR came from a man between 40 and 70 years old with stage II lung adenocarcinoma. Here the sequenced sample was PBMCs, taken before any cancer treatment. The chain joins TRBV6-1 to TRBJ1-6, with unresolved D. The CDR3 here is CASSLASPVNSPLHF. The CDR3 coding sequence is TGTGCCAGCAGTTTGGCATCACCGGTTAATTCACCCCTCCACTTT.